This T cell receptor (beta chain) comes out of a study of Ad26.COV2.S vaccination and SARS-CoV-2 variants. Study-level information: It was the COV1001 Ad26.COV2.S trial arm that included the donor. The authors gave Ad26.COV2.S intramuscularly, either once or twice 56 days apart.

The study's findings and limits: Higher spike-specific TCR breadth was found in vaccine recipients than in placebo recipients.

Concerning this clone: The target antigen is unknown.

The data were produced by immunoSEQ multiplex PCR, yet TCRdb's version contains in-frame clones alone and is incomplete. The sample has hundreds of thousands of clones, roughly nine tenths seen once. The CDR3 consists of 15 residues. Germline trimming cut 0 bases from V and 7 bases from J; bases unmatched to any gene: 5. CDR1 SGHNT and CDR2 YYREEE come from the germline V gene (reference sequence). Noted treatment: 19 received Ad26.COV2.S at low or high dose, single or two shots; about 5 received placebo; per-sample allocation not given. Repertoires come from day 63 after the first vaccine or placebo injection. An Ad26 vector was used to express Wuhan-strain SARS-CoV-2 spike as the vaccine.

This TCR was recovered from a person between 18 and 65 years old who received the Ad26.COV2.S COVID-19 vaccine or a placebo. The rearrangement joins TRBV5-4 to TRBJ2-1; TRBD1 aligns across 9 bases. The specimen was peripheral blood, collected in a trial of Ad26.COV2.S vaccine versus placebo. CDR3 sequence: CASSLAGTGPNEQFF. The CDR3 DNA is TGTGCCAGCAGCTTGGCGGGGACAGGGCCTAATGAGCAGTTCTTC.